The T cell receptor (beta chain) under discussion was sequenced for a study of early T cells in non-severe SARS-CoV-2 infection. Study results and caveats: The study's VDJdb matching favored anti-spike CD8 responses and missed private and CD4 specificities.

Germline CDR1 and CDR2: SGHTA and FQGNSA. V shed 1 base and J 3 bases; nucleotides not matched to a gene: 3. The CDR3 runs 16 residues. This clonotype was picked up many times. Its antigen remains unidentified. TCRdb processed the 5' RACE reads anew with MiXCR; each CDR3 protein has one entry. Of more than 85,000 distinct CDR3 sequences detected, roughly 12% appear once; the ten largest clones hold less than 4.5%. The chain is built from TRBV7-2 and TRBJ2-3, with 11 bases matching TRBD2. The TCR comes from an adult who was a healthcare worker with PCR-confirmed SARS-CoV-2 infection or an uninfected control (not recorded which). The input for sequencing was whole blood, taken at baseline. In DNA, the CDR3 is TGTGCCAGCAGCTTAGATAGCGGGGGGGCTACAGATACGCAGTATTTT. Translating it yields CASSLDSGGATDTQYF.